The rows below give T cell receptor beta chains drawn from one sample of a study of T cells in Graves' hyperthyroidism and ophthalmopathy. TCRdb passed the multiplex PCR reads through MiXCR, listing each CDR3 protein once. This table holds roughly 300,000 distinct CDR3 sequences, approximately 15% found once. The sample comprised blood. Receptors originate from a woman aged 25 to 45 with Graves' hyperthyroidism. Each CDR3 is given with its conserved first and last residue. The D gene is left open where the match is weak. A clone size is listed for some rows: how often the clone was seen (once, few, many), or a class if it is expanded.

clone_size,d_call,j_call,v_call,cdr3_aa,cdr3_nt
few,TRBD2,TRBJ2-1,TRBV29-1,CSVGTSGIGSYNEQFF,TGCAGCGTTGGGACTAGCGGGATTGGGTCCTACAATGAGCAGTTCTTC
NA,NA,TRBJ2-3,TRBV7-9,CASSLQSGGGRDTQYF,TGTGCCAGCAGCTTACAGTCTGGAGGGGGCAGGGATACGCAGTATTTT
many,TRBD1,TRBJ2-1,TRBV7-9,CASNGDRGQHEQFF,TGTGCCAGCAATGGGGACAGGGGTCAGCATGAGCAGTTCTTC
few,NA,TRBJ2-6,TRBV28,CASSLSGFILSGANVLTF,TGTGCCAGCAGTTTATCCGGGTTCATCCTTTCTGGGGCCAACGTCCTGACTTTC
few,NA,TRBJ1-2,TRBV27,CASSLSPGGGYTF,TGTGCCAGCAGTTTATCTCCGGGTGGGGGCTACACCTTC
NA,TRBD1,TRBJ1-2,TRBV5-1,CASSLETGGERYGYTF,TGCGCCAGCAGCTTAGAGACAGGGGGCGAGCGCTATGGCTACACCTTC
many,NA,TRBJ2-1,TRBV6-2/TRBV6-3,CASSLDFYNEQFF,TGTGCCAGCAGTTTGGACTTTTACAATGAGCAGTTCTTC
few,NA,TRBJ2-1,TRBV6-6,CASSYESGNEQFF,TGTGCCAGCAGTTACGAAAGCGGAAATGAGCAGTTCTTC
NA,TRBD2,TRBJ2-4,TRBV27,CASWTSGRSENIQYF,TGTGCCAGTTGGACTAGCGGGAGATCCGAAAACATTCAGTACTTC
NA,NA,TRBJ2-2,TRBV14,CASSPKQSNTGELFF,TGTGCCAGCAGCCCCAAGCAGTCGAACACCGGGGAGCTGTTTTTT
NA,NA,TRBJ1-5,TRBV20-1,CSARGAREDSTYNQPQHF,TGCAGTGCTAGAGGGGCACGGGAGGACAGTACCTACAATCAGCCCCAGCATTTT
NA,NA,TRBJ1-2,TRBV10-3,CAISEPTVTFYGYTF,TGTGCCATCAGTGAGCCAACAGTGACTTTCTATGGCTACACCTTC
NA,NA,TRBJ2-5,TRBV29-1,CSSSFEQETQYF,TGCAGCTCTTCCTTCGAACAAGAGACCCAGTACTTC
many,NA,TRBJ2-7,TRBV11-2,CASSLGGFSYEQYF,TGTGCCAGCAGCTTAGGGGGATTCTCCTACGAGCAGTACTTC
NA,NA,TRBJ2-6,TRBV9,CASSVAAGSGANVLTF,TGTGCCAGCAGCGTAGCTGCCGGTTCTGGGGCCAACGTCCTGACTTTC
many,TRBD1,TRBJ1-6,TRBV30,CAWSVRDRNSPLHF,TGTGCCTGGAGTGTCCGGGACAGAAATTCACCCCTCCACTTT
NA,NA,TRBJ1-1,TRBV7-9,CASSDAGRSGTEAFF,TGTGCCAGCAGCGATGCGGGGCGATCCGGCACTGAAGCTTTCTTT
many,TRBD2,TRBJ2-1,TRBV28,CASSYTGTLAGVNWFF,TGTGCCAGCAGTTATACAGGGACACTAGCGGGAGTTAATTGGTTCTTC
many,NA,TRBJ2-2,TRBV20-1,CSSYGAIGGGELFF,TGCAGTTCCTACGGGGCTATCGGGGGCGGGGAGCTGTTTTTT
NA,NA,TRBJ2-3,TRBV5-1,CASSLGAATDTQYF,TGCGCCAGCAGCTTGGGCGCAGCTACAGATACGCAGTATTTT
NA,NA,TRBJ2-3,TRBV12-3/TRBV12-4,CASSFSISGLSTDTQYF,TGTGCCAGCAGTTTTAGTATTAGCGGCCTTAGCACAGATACGCAGTATTTT
few,NA,TRBJ2-2,TRBV6-2/TRBV6-3,CASNLLRVKNTGELFF,TGTGCCAGCAATCTCTTACGAGTCAAAAACACCGGGGAGCTGTTTTTT
many,NA,TRBJ2-3,TRBV20-1,CSARPNFRALTDTQYF,TGCAGTGCCCGCCCCAACTTCCGGGCTCTCACAGATACGCAGTATTTT
many,NA,TRBJ2-7,TRBV29-1,CSVGTVYEQYF,TGCAGCGTTGGGACGGTCTACGAGCAGTACTTC
many,NA,TRBJ2-7,TRBV10-1,CASSFGTTEQYF,TGCGCCAGCAGCTTCGGGACGACCGAGCAGTACTTC
NA,TRBD1,TRBJ2-7,TRBV27,CTTGWTGEQYF,TGTACCACTGGGTGGACAGGCGAGCAGTACTTC
many,NA,TRBJ1-5,TRBV2,CASSEGQHNQPQHF,TGTGCCAGCAGTGAAGGACAGCACAATCAGCCCCAGCATTTT
many,NA,TRBJ2-2,TRBV5-1,CASRGLATGELFF,TGCGCCAGCAGAGGGTTGGCCACCGGGGAGCTGTTTTTT
many,NA,TRBJ2-2,TRBV6-2/TRBV6-3,CASSYVDTGELFF,TGTGCCAGCAGTTACGTGGACACCGGGGAGCTGTTTTTT
few,TRBD1,TRBJ1-5,TRBV19,CASSKRDRGSNQPQHF,TGTGCCAGTAGTAAAAGGGACAGGGGTAGCAATCAGCCCCAGCATTTT
many,NA,TRBJ2-3,TRBV14,CASSQQGTDTQYF,TGTGCCAGCAGCCAGCAAGGAACAGATACGCAGTATTTT
many,TRBD2,TRBJ2-5,TRBV28,CASSPMTLTSEEETQYF,TGTGCCAGCAGTCCGATGACCCTCACTAGCGAAGAAGAGACCCAGTACTTC
many,TRBD2,TRBJ2-5,TRBV11-2,CASSLEVAGGLETQYF,TGTGCCAGCAGCTTAGAGGTAGCGGGAGGGCTGGAGACCCAGTACTTC
NA,NA,TRBJ1-5,TRBV28,CASSLNLNRPQHF,TGTGCCAGCAGCTTAAACTTGAATCGGCCCCAGCATTTT
NA,TRBD2,TRBJ2-7,TRBV4-1,CASSHLLAGGHDEQYF,TGCGCCAGCAGCCATCTCCTAGCGGGAGGGCACGACGAGCAGTACTTC
NA,NA,TRBJ1-1,TRBV7-9,CASSLARPSHDKRNTEAFF,TGTGCCAGCAGCTTAGCGAGACCCTCTCATGATAAGCGGAACACTGAAGCTTTCTTT
many,NA,TRBJ1-2,TRBV28,CASSFGGDGYTF,TGTGCCAGCAGTTTCGGGGGGGATGGCTACACCTTC
many,NA,TRBJ1-5,TRBV28,CASSLPDGNQPQHF,TGTGCCAGCAGTTTACCTGACGGGAATCAGCCCCAGCATTTT
NA,TRBD1,TRBJ1-2,TRBV20-1,CSAREPGTGLSGYTF,TGCAGTGCTAGAGAACCCGGGACAGGATTAAGCGGCTACACCTTC
NA,NA,TRBJ1-5,TRBV28,CASTTREGLSNQPQHF,TGTGCCAGCACCACCCGGGAGGGTTTGAGCAATCAGCCCCAGCATTTT
many,NA,TRBJ2-7,TRBV28,CASTIEGGYEQYF,TGTGCCAGCACAATTGAGGGAGGCTACGAGCAGTACTTC
few,NA,TRBJ1-1,TRBV12-3/TRBV12-4,CASTPLGRAAVNTEAFF,TGTGCCAGCACCCCCCTCGGGCGGGCGGCGGTGAACACTGAAGCTTTCTTT
NA,NA,TRBJ2-3,TRBV7-2,CASSQDPLNPQYF,TGTGCCAGCAGCCAAGACCCCCTGAACCCCCAGTATTTT
NA,NA,TRBJ1-5,TRBV18,CASSHRAANQPQHF,TGTGCCAGCTCACATAGAGCCGCGAATCAGCCCCAGCATTTT
many,TRBD2,TRBJ2-5,TRBV7-9,CASSPAPRSGSDSETQYF,TGTGCCAGCAGCCCAGCCCCTCGGAGCGGGAGCGACTCGGAGACCCAGTACTTC
many,NA,TRBJ2-1,TRBV20-1,CSASSTRYYNEQFF,TGCAGTGCTAGCTCTACCCGCTATTACAATGAGCAGTTCTTC
many,NA,TRBJ2-2,TRBV28,CASSLDGELFF,TGTGCCAGCAGTTTAGATGGGGAGCTGTTTTTT
many,TRBD2,TRBJ2-5,TRBV28,CATGGAGAETQYF,TGTGCCACCGGGGGGGCGGGGGCAGAGACCCAGTACTTC
NA,TRBD1,TRBJ1-2,TRBV28,CASRLQGKGFYGYTF,TGTGCCAGCAGATTACAGGGGAAGGGGTTTTATGGCTACACCTTC